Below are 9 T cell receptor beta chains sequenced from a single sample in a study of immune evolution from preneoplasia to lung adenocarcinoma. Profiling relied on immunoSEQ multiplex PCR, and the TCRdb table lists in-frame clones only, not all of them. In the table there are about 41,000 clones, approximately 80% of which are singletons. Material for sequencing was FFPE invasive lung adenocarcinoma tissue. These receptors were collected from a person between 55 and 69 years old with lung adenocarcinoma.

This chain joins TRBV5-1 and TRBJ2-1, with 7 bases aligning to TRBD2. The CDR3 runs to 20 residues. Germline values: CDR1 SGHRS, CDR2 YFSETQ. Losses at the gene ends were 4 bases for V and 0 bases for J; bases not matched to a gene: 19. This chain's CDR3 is CASSPWGGTRIVGSYNEQFF. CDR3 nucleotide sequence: TGCGCCAGCAGCCCTTGGGGAGGGACCAGGATCGTGGGCTCCTACAATGAGCAGTTCTTC.

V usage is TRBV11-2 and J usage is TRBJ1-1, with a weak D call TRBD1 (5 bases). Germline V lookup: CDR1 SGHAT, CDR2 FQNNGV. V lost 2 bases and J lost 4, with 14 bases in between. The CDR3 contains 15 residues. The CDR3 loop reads CASSLTPQETTEAFF. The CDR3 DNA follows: TGTGCCAGCAGCTTAACGCCACAGGAAACCACTGAAGCTTTCTTT. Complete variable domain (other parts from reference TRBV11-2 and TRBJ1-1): EAGVAQSPRYKIIEKRQSVAFWCNPISGHATLYWYQQILGQGPKLLIQFQNNGVVDDSQLPKDRFSAERLKGVDSTLKIQPAKLEDSAVYLCASSLTPQETTEAFFGQGTRLTVV.

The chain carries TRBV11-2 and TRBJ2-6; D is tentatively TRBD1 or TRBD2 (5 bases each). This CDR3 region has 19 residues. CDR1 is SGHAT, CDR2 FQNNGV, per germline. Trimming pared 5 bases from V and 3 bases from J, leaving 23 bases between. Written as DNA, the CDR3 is TGTGCCAGCAGCCTTACCCGAGCAGCCGAGGGACGTGGGGCCAACGTCCTGACTTTC. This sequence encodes CASSLTRAAEGRGANVLTF.

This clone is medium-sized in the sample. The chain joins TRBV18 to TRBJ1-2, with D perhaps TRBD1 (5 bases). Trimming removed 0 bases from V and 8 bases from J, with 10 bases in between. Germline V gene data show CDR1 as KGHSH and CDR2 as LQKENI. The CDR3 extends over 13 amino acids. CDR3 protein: CASSPPGVWGYTF. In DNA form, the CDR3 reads TGTGCCAGCTCACCACCAGGGGTGTGGGGCTACACCTTC.

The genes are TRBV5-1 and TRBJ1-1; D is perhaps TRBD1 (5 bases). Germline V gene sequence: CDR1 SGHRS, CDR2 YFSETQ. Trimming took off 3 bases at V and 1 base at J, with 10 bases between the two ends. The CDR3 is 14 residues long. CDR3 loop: CASSYEGRNTEAFF. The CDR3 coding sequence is TGCGCCAGCAGCTACGAGGGGAGGAACACTGAAGCTTTCTTT.

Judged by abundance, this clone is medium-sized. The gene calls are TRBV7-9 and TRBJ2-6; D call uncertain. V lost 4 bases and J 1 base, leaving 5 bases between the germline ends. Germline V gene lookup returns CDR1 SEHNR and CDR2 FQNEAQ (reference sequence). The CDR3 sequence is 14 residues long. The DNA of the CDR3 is TGTGCCAGCAGCTCTGTATCTGGGGCCAACGTCCTGACTTTC. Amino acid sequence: CASSSVSGANVLTF. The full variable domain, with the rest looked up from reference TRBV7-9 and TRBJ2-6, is DTGVSQNPRHKITKRGQNVTFRCDPISEHNRLYWYRQTLGQGPEFLTYFQNEAQLEKSRLLSDRFSAERPKGSFSTLEIQRTEQGDSAMYLCASSSVSGANVLTFGAGSRLTVL.

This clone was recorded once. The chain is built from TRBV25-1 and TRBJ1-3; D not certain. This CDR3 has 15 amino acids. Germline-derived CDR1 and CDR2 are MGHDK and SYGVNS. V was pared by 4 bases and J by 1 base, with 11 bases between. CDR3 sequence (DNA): TGTGCCAGCAGTGCCGGCGCGGGATCTGGAAACACCATATATTTT. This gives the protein CASSAGAGSGNTIYF.

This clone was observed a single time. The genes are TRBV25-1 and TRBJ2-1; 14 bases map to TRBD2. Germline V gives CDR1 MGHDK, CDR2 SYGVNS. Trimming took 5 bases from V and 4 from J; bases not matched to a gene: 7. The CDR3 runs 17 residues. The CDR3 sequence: CASSLGTSGGSYNEQFF. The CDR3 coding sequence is TGTGCCAGCAGTTTAGGGACTAGCGGGGGAAGTTACAATGAGCAGTTCTTC.

The CDR3 region is CASSLQGASYEQYF. The CDR3 DNA reads as TGTGCCAGCAGCCTCCAGGGGGCGAGCTACGAGCAGTACTTC. The genes are TRBV2 and TRBJ2-7; 8 nucleotides agree with TRBD1. The CDR3 length is 14 residues. The germline gives CDR1 SNHLY, CDR2 FYNNEI. J lost 3 bases, V lost 6 bases, and 7 bases had no gene match.